This T cell receptor beta chain was retrieved from a study of regulatory T cells in long-lasting Graves disease. General study points: Peripheral blood, not thyroid tissue, was the sole material studied. Clonotypes that were public and shared totalled about 2,500 in persistent patients versus over 800 in new patients. Persistent Graves' patients showed less TCR diversity than newly diagnosed patients showed.

The time point: newly diagnosed GD, antithyroid drugs for less than 3 months. Making the TCR library involved RNA that had been extracted from PBMCs. The collection involved drawing 8 to 9 milliliters of peripheral blood into EDTA tubes. This clonotype showed up many times. The antigen is undetermined. Building of the TCR beta libraries involved iRepertoire HTBI primers and Arm-PCR of CDR3 regions. TCRdb re-derived calls from the multiplex PCR reads in MiXCR, one entry per CDR3 protein. Here the sample spans around 420,000 distinct CDR3 sequences, around a sixth being singletons. This sequence originates from a female donor with Graves disease. The source material was peripheral blood mononuclear cells (PBMCs), sampled at new diagnosis, from a patient treated with antithyroid drugs.

Here the CDR3 reads CASSQEWQLNGLGPGYTF. CDR3 in DNA: TGTGCCAGCAGCCAGGAGTGGCAGCTGAACGGACTTGGGCCTGGCTACACCTTC. The genes are TRBV3-1 and TRBJ1-2; no clear D. The CDR3 totals 18 residues. Germline-derived CDR1 and CDR2 are LGHDT and YNNKEL (reference sequence). The ends were cut back, 3 bases at V and 7 bases at J, with 27 bases in the middle.